These T cell receptor beta chains were read from a single sample in a study of cytomegalovirus exposure and HLA in healthy donors. TCRdb's copy holds only in-frame clones and misses some; the assay was immunoSEQ multiplex PCR. The sample shows some 140,000 clones, about three quarters of them seen only once. Sequencing was done on a sample of PBMCs. The receptors were sampled from a male donor in good health and CMV-seropositive. The CDR3 runs from the conserved cysteine through the conserved F or W. D genes are given only for firm matches. Only some rows state a clone size, as once, few, many or a class for expanded clones.

abundance | d_gene | j_gene | v_gene | CDR3nt | CDR3aa
NA | NA | TRBJ1-5 | TRBV1 | TGCACCAGCAGCCCCTCCGGAACAGGGAATAGCAATCAGCCCCAGCATTTT | CTSSPSGTGNSNQPQHF
few | TRBD1 | TRBJ2-7 | TRBV29-1 | TGCAGCGTTGGTGAGACAGGGTCACCCAAATACGAGCAGTACTTC | CSVGETGSPKYEQYF
few | NA | TRBJ2-1 | TRBV7-9 | TGTGCCAGCAGCTTATATATGGCCCATGAGCAGTTCTTC | CASSLYMAHEQFF
NA | NA | TRBJ2-1 | TRBV18 | TGTGCCAGCTCACCAATAGCGTTAAGATTGGGATCCTACAATGAGCAGTTCTTC | CASSPIALRLGSYNEQFF
NA | NA | TRBJ2-7 | TRBV7-8 | TGTGCCAGCAGCCCATCACCAGGGGACTCCTACGAGCAGTACTTC | CASSPSPGDSYEQYF
NA | TRBD1 | TRBJ1-1 | TRBV4-2 | TGTGCCAGCAGCCCGAGGGGGCTTTTGGGGGTGAACACTGAAGCTTTCTTT | CASSPRGLLGVNTEAFF
NA | NA | TRBJ1-2 | TRBV19 | TGTGCCAGTAGTGTCAGGGTTAACTATGGCTACACCTTC | CASSVRVNYGYTF
NA | NA | TRBJ1-2 | TRBV19 | TGTGCCAGTAGTATACGAGGTAACCCCCCCCATTATGGCTACACCTTC | CASSIRGNPPHYGYTF
NA | NA | TRBJ1-5 | TRBV4-1 | TGCGCCAGCAGCCAAGACAAGGGGTATAGCAATCAGCCCCAGCATTTT | CASSQDKGYSNQPQHF
NA | TRBD2 | TRBJ2-1 | TRBV13 | TGTGCCAGCAGCTTAGGACTAGCGAAAAACTTTGAGCAGTTCTTC | CASSLGLAKNFEQFF
NA | NA | TRBJ1-6 | TRBV7-2 | TGTGCCAGCAGCCTGCATAGCTCCTATAATTCACCCCTCCACTTT | CASSLHSSYNSPLHF
NA | TRBD2 | TRBJ2-1 | TRBV7-9 | TGTGCCAGCAGCTTAGGGTTAGCGGGGGAGCAGTTCTTC | CASSLGLAGEQFF